This T cell receptor (beta chain) came from a study of cytomegalovirus exposure and HLA in healthy donors. In its sample, this clone was seen a few times. The CDR3 loop spans 16 amino acids. Unmatched junction bases numbered 7, after V lost 2 bases and J lost 3 bases. Germline V lookup: CDR1 MNHEY, CDR2 SMNVEV (reference sequence). In the PCR, 60 Vbeta and 13 Jbeta primers were used. Profiling relied on immunoSEQ multiplex PCR, and the TCRdb table lists in-frame clones only, not all of them. The sample records around 170,000 clones, roughly 75% being singletons. This TCR derives from a woman in her twenties or thirties in good health and CMV-seronegative. The sequencing input was PBMCs. The chain combines TRBV27 with TRBJ2-1; 7 bases are shared with TRBD2. Here the CDR3 reads CASSLPAGDGYNEQFF. The CDR3, as DNA: TGTGCCAGCAGTTTACCCGCGGGGGATGGCTACAATGAGCAGTTCTTC.